Described below is a single T cell receptor (beta chain) sequence and its context. The antigen is not known. This sample stems from a study of OX40 agonist ivuxolimab in advanced cancers. Background on the study: Every 2 weeks, ivuxolimab was infused into the patients intravenously at between 0.01 and 10 mg/kg. Study-level results: At 0.1 to 3.0 mg/kg, CD4+ and CD8+ blood T cells expanded clonally by week 6.

TCRdb keeps only in-frame clones here, not all; method: immunoSEQ multiplex PCR. The data show about 82,000 clones, with 75% to 90% seen just once and about 2.3% held by the top ten. V gave up 1 base and J gave up 9 bases; unmatched junction bases: 14. Germline CDR1 is SGHAT and CDR2 is FQNNGV. CDR3 length: 17 residues. The chain has TRBV11-2 and TRBJ2-1; 8 bases fit TRBD2. This specimen was CD4+ or CD8+ T cells sorted from blood, taken in a trial of the OX40 agonist ivuxolimab. This sequence originates from an adult with an advanced solid tumor such as melanoma, head and neck, liver or kidney cancer. CDR3: CASSLGLAGSPWGEQFF. In nucleotides, the CDR3 is TGTGCCAGCAGCTTAGGGCTAGCGGGTTCCCCCTGGGGTGAGCAGTTCTTC.